This TCR beta chain appears in the sequencing data of a study of T cells after yellow fever vaccination (dated by TCRdb to about 2019). Some background on the complete study: The SMART-Seq v4 Ultra Low Input RNA kit was used to prepare libraries from fractions with low cell numbers. To track T-cell clones before and after primary and booster YFV17D yellow fever vaccination, bulk TCR alpha and beta repertoires were sequenced longitudinally. Two healthy male donors, one aged 18 to 30 and one aged 30 to 40 years, made up the cohort. Bulk PBMC replicates and cell subsets were isolated from blood drawn at multiple timepoints before and after both primary and secondary immunization. What the research found in general, with its limitations: Only a couple of donors were included in the study, so the extent to which the findings can be generalized is limited. A small share of clonotypes occurred in both CD4 and CD8 compartments, likely arising from convergent recombination. Compared with the primary T-cell response, the secondary T-cell response was faster but weaker, reaching its peak on day 5 rather than on day 15. Computational filtering was required because FACS-sorted repertoires could contain abundant contaminating clonotypes from the bulk population. Most clones expanded after primary vaccination (around 97% of CD4 and around 89% of CD8) were re-detected after the booster, suggesting that broad memory maintenance occurred.

On this clonotype: This clone's antigen is unknown. No base qualities exist here, and no much larger clone lies one base off it.

Trimming removed 2 bases from V and 5 bases from J, leaving 7 bases between the germline ends. Inclusive of the bounding cysteine and phenylalanine, the CDR3 is 13 residues long. Only CDR3 DNA is held: 39 bases, read in frame from base 1. CDR1 and CDR2 were assigned from the germline V gene as SGHTA and FQGNSA. The treatment or condition label, as the study defines it: live attenuated yellow fever vaccine strain. Two biological replicates of bulk PBMCs were collected at each blood-draw timepoint. PBMCs were isolated from peripheral blood using a standard Ficoll-Paque protocol. TriZol was used to extract RNA from bulk PBMCs, from CD4 and CD8 fractions, and from dextramer-positive and dextramer-negative fractions. TCR cDNA was synthesized by 5'RACE template switching, which introduced a universal primer site and unique molecular identifiers. Priming of cDNA synthesis was performed from both the TCR alpha and TCR beta constant segments. Library amplification used two PCR steps, and the second PCR step added sample barcodes and sequencing adapters. Sequencing of libraries was done on Illumina HiSeq 2500 (2x100 bp) or NovaSeq (2x150 bp). On the authors' methods: MIGEC handled demultiplexing of reads and collapsing into UMI consensus sequences, while MiXCR performed V(D)J alignment. Clonotypes responding to the vaccine were identified with edgeR on replicate PBMC samples, with the criteria of FDR below 0.01 and a log2 fold change above 5 up to day 15. Each bulk clonotype was labeled CD4 or CD8 based on which sequenced repertoire, CD4 or CD8, contained the clonotype at higher abundance. TCRdb reworked the public reads: Q25 trimming with fastp, MiXCR clone assembly, productive beta chains retained. Each CDR3 protein gets just one entry, which takes the most common genes and DNA from the rows behind it. None of the V and J calls come from the authors' own analysis; TCRdb made them. In this sample the table shows more than 450,000 distinct CDR3 sequences, 21% of which occur a single time. The top ten clones comprise roughly 16% of the sample.

This clonotype was obtained from a man in his late teens or twenties who received the YFV17D yellow fever vaccine. The chain is encoded by TRBV7-2 joined to TRBJ2-4; too little of a D gene remains to name it. Specimen: PBMCs, collected roughly 20 days after the first yellow fever vaccination. The CDR3 corresponds to CASSLNAENIQYF. The sequenced DNA: TGTGCCAGCAGCTTAAATGCGGAAAACATTCAGTACTTC.